These 24 T cell receptor beta chains share one sample of origin, sequenced in a study of cytomegalovirus exposure and HLA in healthy donors. The study ran its PCR with 60 Vbeta and 13 Jbeta primers. This table comes from immunoSEQ multiplex PCR, and its TCRdb copy is limited to in-frame clones, with some not included. The top ten clones hold around 1.4% of a sample with about 200,000 clones, around 83% of them seen once. Source material: PBMCs. The origin of the receptors is a girl under 18 in good health and CMV-seronegative.

This sequence joins TRBV4-2 and TRBJ2-6; the match to TRBD2 covers 9 bases. Trimming took 5 bases from V and 0 from J; bases not matched to a gene: 5. The germline CDR1 and CDR2 sequences are LGHNA and YNFKEQ. The CDR3 contains 17 residues. The CDR3 here is CASSRAGGVSGANVLTF. In DNA form, the CDR3 reads TGTGCCAGCAGCAGGGCGGGAGGGGTCTCTGGGGCCAACGTCCTGACTTTC.

This chain uses TRBV30 with TRBJ2-3; 9 positions agree with TRBD2. Germline CDR1 and CDR2: GTSNPN and SVGIG (reference sequence). V dropped 7 bases and J dropped 5; count of bases not matched to a gene: 10. CDR3 length: 14 amino acids. CDR3 in DNA: TGTGCCTCCCTCGGGCTAGCGGGGAAAGATACGCAGTATTTT. It encodes CASLGLAGKDTQYF.

The chain combines TRBV7-9 with TRBJ1-4; TRBD1 matches 8 bases. J gave up 5 bases and V 4 bases, and 3 bases lay outside the gene matches. The germline CDR1 and CDR2 sequences are SEHNR and FQNEAQ (reference sequence). The CDR3 extends over 14 amino acids. CDR3 residues: CASSSRQGNEKLFF. The CDR3 DNA sequence: TGTGCCAGCAGCTCTCGACAGGGGAATGAAAAACTGTTTTTT.

Comments on this clone: Other DNA sequences of this sample code for an identical CDR3. This chain joins TRBV27 and TRBJ2-7, with D possibly TRBD1 on 6 matching bases. Trimming shortened V by 8 bases and J by 1 base, and 12 bases separated the two germline ends. Germline lookup yields CDR1 MNHEY and CDR2 SMNVEV (reference sequence). The CDR3 sequence is 13 residues long. CDR3 DNA sequence: TGTGCCAGCGCAGGGGCCTTTTCCTACGAGCAGTACTTC. Its translation: CASAGAFSYEQYF.

This clone appeared once. The chain links TRBV28 to TRBJ2-5; 8 nucleotides match TRBD1. TRBJ2-7 matches the DNA end more closely, so the J call is doubtful. The CDR3 is 13 amino acids. Germline loops: CDR1 MDHEN, CDR2 SYDVKM. CDR3 in amino acids: CATSGQVNYEQYF. The DNA for the CDR3 is TGTGCCACCTCGGGACAGGTTAACTACGAGCAGTACTTC.

The V gene is TRBV5-4, the J gene TRBJ2-7; D is undetermined. CDR3 size: 13 residues. V lost 6 bases to trimming and J lost 3 bases, with 13 bases between them. CDR1 is SGHNT and CDR2 is YYREEE in the germline V gene (reference sequence). CDR3 sequence: CASTSQVGYEQYF. Here the CDR3 DNA reads TGTGCCAGCACATCTCAGGTCGGCTACGAGCAGTACTTC.

This clone was picked up a small number of times. The chain uses TRBV28 and TRBJ2-5, with D possibly TRBD1 on 5 matching bases. The CDR3 spans 17 residues. Germline CDR1 is MDHEN and CDR2 is SYDVKM. V was pared by 6 bases and J by 3 bases, with 23 bases between. The CDR3 DNA reads as TGTGCCAGCAGGGAACGCCTCAGGGTATTGAAGGAAGAGACCCAGTACTTC. Protein sequence: CASRERLRVLKEETQYF.

The chain recombines TRBV5-4 with TRBJ2-7; 11 nucleotides agree with TRBD2. J gave up 0 bases and V 4 bases, and 6 bases lay outside the gene matches. Germline V gene sequence: CDR1 SGHNT, CDR2 YYREEE (reference sequence). There are 16 residues in the CDR3. CDR3 sequence: CASSIGTSGFSYEQYF. In DNA form, the CDR3 reads TGTGCCAGCAGCATCGGGACTAGCGGATTCTCCTACGAGCAGTACTTC.

A single count supports this clone. The chain recombines TRBV6-1 with TRBJ1-2; no reliable D call. CDR3 length: 13 residues. Trimming left V 6 bases short and J 7 bases short, with 15 bases between. Germline-derived CDR1 and CDR2 are MNHNS and SASEGT. The CDR3 bases are TGTGCCAGCAGCTCCACCTCTAAGAGTGGCTACACCTTC. Translating gives CASSSTSKSGYTF.

This chain connects TRBV4-1 to TRBJ1-2; D is uncertain. Per germline, CDR1 MGHRA and CDR2 YSYEKL. CDR3 length: 12 residues. Trimming cost V 0 bases and J 5 bases, with 4 bases left between them. CDR3: CASSQDTYGYTF. The CDR3 DNA sequence: TGCGCCAGCAGCCAAGATACATATGGCTACACCTTC.

V usage is TRBV5-5 and J usage is TRBJ1-2; 7 nucleotides line up with TRBD1. The CDR3 covers 15 residues. The germline V gene encodes CDR1 SGHKS and CDR2 YYEKEE (reference sequence). The V segment lost 5 bases and the J segment 2 bases; nucleotides outside the gene matches: 9. The CDR3 nucleotides read TGTGCCAGCAGTCCTACAGGGGCGGTAAACTATGGCTACACCTTC. Encoded protein: CASSPTGAVNYGYTF. The full variable domain, in which reference TRBV5-5 and TRBJ1-2 provide the parts outside the CDR3, is DAGVTQSPTHLIKTRGQQVTLRCSPISGHKSVSWYQQVLGQGPQFIFQYYEKEERGRGNFPDRFSARQFPNYSSELNVNALLLGDSALYLCASSPTGAVNYGYTFGSGTRLTVV.

The J gene is TRBJ1-2, the V gene TRBV28; no clear D. Trimming took 3 bases from V and 4 from J, leaving 6 bases between them. Germline V gives CDR1 MDHEN, CDR2 SYDVKM. This CDR3 is built from 12 residues. The CDR3 nucleotides read TGTGCCAGCAGTTTGAACTTCTATGGCTACACCTTC. This codes for CASSLNFYGYTF.

The chain employs TRBV30 and TRBJ1-3; D uncertain. CDR3 length: 14 amino acids. The ends were cut back, 7 bases at V and 0 bases at J, with 13 bases in the middle. CDR1 is GTSNPN and CDR2 is SVGIG in the germline V gene (reference sequence). CDR3 region: CASRALSSGNTIYF. The CDR3 nucleotides are TGTGCCTCCCGAGCCCTGAGCTCTGGAAACACCATATATTTT.

The V and J genes are TRBV7-9 and TRBJ2-2, with 9 bases fitting TRBD2. From germline, CDR1 is SEHNR and CDR2 FQNEAQ (reference sequence). After removal of 6 bases from V and 1 base from J, the junction contained 6 bases not matched to a gene. The CDR3 loop spans 16 amino acids. The CDR3 nucleotides read TGTGCCAGCAGGCGGGAGGGCTCCTTGAACACCGGGGAGCTGTTTTTT. Translating gives CASRREGSLNTGELFF.

This chain links TRBV5-1 with TRBJ1-4; TRBD1 aligns across 7 bases. J lost 3 bases, V lost 0 bases, and 5 bases had no gene match. The CDR3 covers 16 residues. Germline CDR1 and CDR2: SGHRS and YFSETQ. CDR3 nucleotide sequence: TGCGCCAGCAGCTTGGGCAGGGGGTCTGCTAATGAAAAACTGTTTTTT. Translating gives CASSLGRGSANEKLFF.

The table lists this clone with a few counts. The V gene is TRBV27, the J gene TRBJ1-6; D is unclear. Germline lookup yields CDR1 MNHEY and CDR2 SMNVEV (reference sequence). The CDR3 totals 14 residues. V lost 5 bases and J 4 bases, leaving 9 bases between the germline ends. Here the CDR3 DNA reads TGTGCCAGCAGTCCCAACGGGTATAATTCACCCCTCCACTTT. This translates into CASSPNGYNSPLHF.

V is TRBV28 and J is TRBJ1-5; D gene unclear. CDR1 MDHEN and CDR2 SYDVKM come from the germline V gene. The CDR3 consists of 16 residues. V was cut by 3 bases and J by 4 bases, with 16 bases left in between. The CDR3 reads CASSFGSGYRNQPQHF. CDR3 bases: TGTGCCAGCAGTTTTGGATCCGGATACAGAAATCAGCCCCAGCATTTT. Complete variable domain (other parts from reference TRBV28 and TRBJ1-5): DVKVTQSSRYLVKRTGEKVFLECVQDMDHENMFWYRQDPGLGLRLIYFSYDVKMKEKGDIPEGYSVSREKKERFSLILESASTNQTSMYLCASSFGSGYRNQPQHFGDGTRLSIL.

The CDR3 is CASSRLAGGQETQYF. In DNA, the CDR3 is TGTGCCAGCAGCCGACTAGCGGGGGGCCAAGAGACCCAGTACTTC. V is TRBV2 and J is TRBJ2-5, with 13 bases lining up with TRBD2. The CDR3 totals 15 residues. The germline gives CDR1 SNHLY, CDR2 FYNNEI. V was pared by 6 bases and J by 1 base, with 2 bases of the junction left unmatched.

V gene TRBV7-9 combines with J gene TRBJ2-7, with 10 bases matching TRBD1. Germline assignment: CDR1 SEHNR and CDR2 FQNEAQ (reference sequence). This CDR3 region has 15 residues. The V gene end was trimmed by 5 bases and the J gene end by 5 bases; junction bases not matched to a gene: 9. The CDR3 sequence: CASSLLGQGTHEQYF. The CDR3 coding sequence is TGTGCCAGCAGCCTTCTGGGACAGGGGACTCACGAGCAGTACTTC.

The V gene is TRBV9, the J gene TRBJ1-1, with 9 bases that match TRBD1. Germline loops: CDR1 SGDLS, CDR2 YYNGEE. With 4 bases clipped from V and 5 bases from J, the junction kept 3 bases outside the gene matches. The CDR3 totals 13 residues. CDR3 sequence (DNA): TGTGCCAGCAGCCGGACAGGGGTTACTGAAGCTTTCTTT. Translating it yields CASSRTGVTEAFF.

This clone came up once. The rearrangement links TRBV9 to TRBJ2-3; no reliable D call. CDR3 length: 15 residues. Germline loops: CDR1 SGDLS, CDR2 YYNGEE. V was pared by 0 bases and J by 2 bases, with 10 bases between. CDR3 nucleotides: TGTGCCAGCAGCGTAGGCAGTCCCTCCACAGATACGCAGTATTTT. It is translated as CASSVGSPSTDTQYF.

The chain links TRBV7-3 to TRBJ1-1; D is undetermined. The CDR3 spans 16 residues. The V gene lost 2 bases and the J gene lost 0 bases, with 13 bases spanning the gap. Germline V gene sequence: CDR1 SGHTA, CDR2 FQGTGA. The DNA of the CDR3 is TGTGCCAGCAGCTTACGGGGTACAGCCTTGAACACTGAAGCTTTCTTT. Translated: CASSLRGTALNTEAFF. Together with reference TRBV7-3 and TRBJ1-1, the CDR3 gives the full variable domain: GAGVSQTPSNKVTEKGKYVELRCDPISGHTALYWYRQSLGQGPEFLIYFQGTGAADDSGLPNDRFFAVRPEGSVSTLKIQRTERGDSAVYLCASSLRGTALNTEAFFGQGTRLTVV.

The chain joins TRBV30 to TRBJ2-4; D remains ambiguous. Germline CDR1 GTSNPN, CDR2 SVGIG (reference sequence). The CDR3 contains 16 residues. The V end lost 0 bases, the J end lost 0 bases, and 12 bases lay between the germline ends. The CDR3 sequence is CAWSVLADLAKNIQYF. The DNA of the CDR3 is TGTGCCTGGAGTGTATTAGCAGATCTAGCCAAAAACATTCAGTACTTC.

The chain combines TRBV28 with TRBJ1-1; 9 nucleotides match TRBD1. The length of the CDR3 is 14 residues. Trimming cost V 4 bases and J 7 bases; bases outside gene matches: 7. Germline V lookup: CDR1 MDHEN, CDR2 SYDVKM. The CDR3 nucleotides read TGTGCCAGCAGTTACCGGGACAGGGAGGTTGAAGCTTTCTTT. This sequence encodes CASSYRDREVEAFF.